The clone carrying this T cell receptor beta chain has only a few counts. What it recognizes is unknown. The CDR3 covers 13 residues. CDR1 and CDR2 (germline): SGHNT, YYREEE (reference sequence). The J segment lost 4 bases and the V segment lost 4 bases, leaving 3 bases of the junction unmatched. PCR involved 60 Vbeta and 13 Jbeta primers. Produced via immunoSEQ multiplex PCR; TCRdb's table is partial and in-frame only. The data show 150,000 to 200,000 clones, over 80% seen once. This sample is drawn from a study of cytomegalovirus exposure and HLA in healthy donors. Study-wide context: Earlier, 90 million to 140 million unique TCR beta sequences were recovered from about 200 million T cells by an analysis.

Findings of the study overall: It was only CMV serostatus that was available as immune exposure information. A reported reduction in N-insertions relative to the roughly 710-donor mean was seen in an Asian-associated ancestry cluster in a later analysis. It was approximately 170 TCR beta chains that were listed as cytomegalovirus-associated.

The sequenced sample was PBMCs. This sequence joins TRBV5-4 and TRBJ2-3; 7 nucleotides match TRBD1. The receptor comes from a man aged 50 to 60 in good health and CMV-seropositive. The CDR3 DNA follows: TGTGCCAGCAGCCCCCAGGGGGCAGATACGCAGTATTTT. Translating gives CASSPQGADTQYF.